The rows below give T cell receptor beta chains drawn from one sample of a study of OX40 agonist ivuxolimab in advanced cancers. Profiling relied on immunoSEQ multiplex PCR, and the TCRdb table lists in-frame clones only, not all of them. Of around 95,000 clones listed, approximately 91% are singletons. Here the sequenced sample was CD4+ or CD8+ T cells sorted from blood, taken in a trial of the OX40 agonist ivuxolimab. All receptors come from an adult with an advanced solid tumor such as melanoma, head and neck, liver or kidney cancer. Each CDR3 is given with its conserved first and last residue. Each record gives: V gene, J gene, D gene, CDR3 DNA, CDR3 protein. The D gene is left open where the match is weak.

TRBV6-1	TRBJ1-4	-	TGTGCCAGCAGTGAGGGTACAACTAATGAAAAACTGTTTTTT	CASSEGTTNEKLFF
TRBV7-6	TRBJ1-3	-	TGTGCCAGCAGCTTAGTCGGGGCCTCCGGTACTGGAAACACCATATATTTT	CASSLVGASGTGNTIYF
TRBV30	TRBJ2-7	-	TGTGCCTGGAGTGCAAGGACAGACTCCTACGAGCAGTACTTC	CAWSARTDSYEQYF
TRBV28	TRBJ1-1	-	TGTGCCAGCACCGTTAGGGTGTCGGAGGGGAACACTGAAGCTTTCTTT	CASTVRVSEGNTEAFF
TRBV7-9	TRBJ2-1	-	TGTGCCAGCAGCTTACTGCTCAATGAGCAGTTCTTC	CASSLLLNEQFF
TRBV28	TRBJ1-6	TRBD1	TGTGCCAGCAGTCTCCCGACAGGGGGGGGTTCACCCCTCCACTTT	CASSLPTGGGSPLHF
TRBV28	TRBJ2-7	-	TGTGCCAGCAGACCCCAACACGGACCCAGCTACGAGCAGTACTTC	CASRPQHGPSYEQYF
TRBV25-1	TRBJ1-1	-	TGTGCCAGCAGTGAATACGGGATAAACGGCGCTGAAGCTTTCTTT	CASSEYGINGAEAFF
TRBV5-1	TRBJ2-1	TRBD1	TGCGCCAGCGGGGACAGGGGGCCGATCGATGAGCAGTTCTTC	CASGDRGPIDEQFF
TRBV5-1	TRBJ1-4	TRBD1	TGCGCCAGCAGCTTAGGAGGGACAGGGGAGGAAAAACTGTTTTTT	CASSLGGTGEEKLFF
TRBV6-5	TRBJ2-3	-	TGTGCCAGCAGAAGGGACGGCTTCACAGATACGCAGTATTTT	CASRRDGFTDTQYF
TRBV6-1	TRBJ1-1	-	TGTGCCAGCATTTGGGGCACTGAAGCTTTCTTT	CASIWGTEAFF
TRBV5-4	TRBJ2-3	TRBD2	TGTGCCAGCAGCTCGGGACTAGCGGGGGGACATACCACAGATACGCAGTATTTT	CASSSGLAGGHTTDTQYF
TRBV5-1	TRBJ2-1	-	TGCGCCAGCAGCTTATTACAGACCTACAATGAGCAGTTCTTC	CASSLLQTYNEQFF
TRBV7-3	TRBJ1-2	-	TGTGCCAGCAGCCTAGGGACCCTGAACTATGGCTACACCTTC	CASSLGTLNYGYTF